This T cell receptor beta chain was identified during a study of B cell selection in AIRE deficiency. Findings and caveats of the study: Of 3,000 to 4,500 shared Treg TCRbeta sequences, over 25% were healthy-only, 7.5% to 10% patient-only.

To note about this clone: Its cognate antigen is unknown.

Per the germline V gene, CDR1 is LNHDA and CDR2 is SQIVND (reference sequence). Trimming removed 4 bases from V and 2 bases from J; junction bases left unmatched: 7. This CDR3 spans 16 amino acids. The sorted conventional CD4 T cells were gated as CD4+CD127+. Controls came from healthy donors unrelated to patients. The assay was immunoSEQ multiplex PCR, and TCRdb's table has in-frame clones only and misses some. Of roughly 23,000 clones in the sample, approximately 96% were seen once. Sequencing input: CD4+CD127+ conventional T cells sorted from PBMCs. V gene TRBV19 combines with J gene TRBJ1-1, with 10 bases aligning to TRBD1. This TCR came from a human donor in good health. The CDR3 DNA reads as TGTGCCAGTAGTAATCCGGGACAGGGGAGAAACACTGAAGCTTTCTTT. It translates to CASSNPGQGRNTEAFF.